The next 29 T cell receptor beta chains were all read from a single sample in a study of technical replicates of blood from several donors. Clones were read by immunoSEQ multiplex PCR, and TCRdb kept only the in-frame ones, dropping some. The sample lists roughly 90,000 clones, roughly 92% occurring once. Sequenced input: T cells isolated from PBMCs. The receptors derive from a human donor in good health.

This clone was recorded only once. The chain links TRBV27 to TRBJ2-3; TRBD2 aligns across 10 bases. Unmatched junction bases numbered 10, after V lost 5 bases and J lost 2 bases. There are 17 residues in the CDR3. Germline CDR1 reads MNHEY; CDR2 reads SMNVEV (reference sequence). CDR3 nucleotide sequence: TGTGCCAGCAGTCCCCCCGTACTAGCGGGGCACACAGATACGCAGTATTTT. It encodes CASSPPVLAGHTDTQYF.

The CDR3 nucleotides read TGTGCCAGCAGCTTAGCCATGAACACTGAAGCTTTCTTT. This sequence encodes CASSLAMNTEAFF. The chain is built from TRBV7-8 and TRBJ1-1, with D unclear. The CDR3 contains 13 residues. Looked up from germline, CDR1 is SGHVS and CDR2 is FQNEAQ. Trimming left V 0 bases short and J 0 bases short, with 2 bases between.

This clone was detected once. The CDR3 DNA reads TGTGCCACCAGCACGACCCGAGGGGCACTAGCGGGGTCCTACAATGAGCAGTTCTTC. It encodes CATSTTRGALAGSYNEQFF. V and J are TRBV15 and TRBJ2-1, with 10 bases that match TRBD2. Per the germline V gene, CDR1 is LNHNV and CDR2 is YYDKDF (reference sequence). V dropped 4 bases and J dropped 1; count of bases not matched to a gene: 13. The CDR3 has 19 residues.

V and J are TRBV4-1 and TRBJ2-7; tentatively, D is TRBD2 (5 bases). Germline CDR1 is MGHRA and CDR2 is YSYEKL. Trimming stripped 3 bases from V and 4 bases from J, with 10 bases between. This CDR3 has 13 residues. CDR3 in DNA: TGCGCCAGCAGCCAGGGGAGACTTTACGAGCAGTACTTC. This encodes CASSQGRLYEQYF.

The table lists this clone with a count of one. This chain joins TRBV9 and TRBJ2-1; tentative D call: TRBD2 (6 bases). V was trimmed by 1 base and J by 2 bases, leaving 13 bases between them. Germline lookup yields CDR1 SGDLS and CDR2 YYNGEE. This CDR3 spans 16 amino acids. Here the CDR3 reads CASSVMAGRTYNEQFF. CDR3 nucleotides: TGTGCCAGCAGCGTAATGGCGGGGCGCACCTACAATGAGCAGTTCTTC.

This sequence joins TRBV7-2 and TRBJ2-7; maybe TRBD2 (6 bases). The V gene's germline CDR1 is SGHTA and CDR2 FQGNSA. The V gene lost 4 bases and the J gene lost 0 bases, with 10 bases spanning the gap. The CDR3 loop spans 14 amino acids. The CDR3 loop is CASSSKRASYEQYF. The CDR3 nucleotides are TGTGCCAGCAGCTCCAAGCGGGCCTCCTACGAGCAGTACTTC.

The chain employs TRBV5-5 and TRBJ2-7; D not resolved. Looked up from germline, CDR1 is SGHKS and CDR2 is YYEKEE (reference sequence). This CDR3 contains 11 residues. V shed 1 base and J shed 6 bases, with 5 bases lying between them. CDR3 DNA sequence: TGTGCCAGCAGCTTGTTTCGCGAGCAGTACTTC. It is translated as CASSLFREQYF.

The genes are TRBV19 and TRBJ2-7; no reliable D call. The length of the CDR3 is 15 residues. V shed 3 bases and J shed 0 bases, with 12 bases lying between them. Germline loops: CDR1 LNHDA, CDR2 SQIVND (reference sequence). This CDR3 reads CASSIGDGSSYEQYF. As DNA, the CDR3 is TGTGCCAGTAGTATTGGAGACGGAAGCTCCTACGAGCAGTACTTC.

There are a few counts of this clone. Other nucleotide sequences in the sample specify the same CDR3. The chain couples TRBV7-9 to TRBJ1-1; 7 nucleotides line up with TRBD1. Germline V CDR1 and CDR2: SEHNR, FQNEAQ (reference sequence). The ends lost 5 bases at V and 3 bases at J; junction bases unmatched: 3. The CDR3 runs 13 residues. The CDR3 loop reads CASSRTGDTEAFF. The CDR3 coding sequence is TGTGCCAGCAGCCGGACAGGAGACACTGAAGCTTTCTTT.

V gene TRBV5-1 combines with J gene TRBJ2-7; 7 bases line up with TRBD1. After removal of 4 bases from V and 0 bases from J, the junction contained 10 bases not matched to a gene. Germline CDR1 SGHRS, CDR2 YFSETQ. This CDR3 has 16 residues. In DNA form, the CDR3 reads TGCGCCAGCAGCGCCAACCGGGACAGAGTCTCCTACGAGCAGTACTTC. This codes for CASSANRDRVSYEQYF. The variable domain in full, completed from reference TRBV5-1 and TRBJ2-7, reads KAGVTQTPRYLIKTRGQQVTLSCSPISGHRSVSWYQQTPGQGLQFLFEYFSETQRNKGNFPGRFSGRQFSNSRSEMNVSTLELGDSALYLCASSANRDRVSYEQYFGPGTRLTVT.

The rearrangement links TRBV2 to TRBJ2-2, with TRBD1 matching 10 bases. V lost 6 bases, J lost 7 bases, and 5 bases stayed unmatched. CDR3 length: 14 residues. Looked up from germline, CDR1 is SNHLY and CDR2 is FYNNEI. CDR3 loop: CASRGTGVVGELFF. The DNA of the CDR3 is TGTGCCAGCAGGGGGACAGGGGTCGTCGGGGAGCTGTTTTTT.

The V and J genes are TRBV7-9 and TRBJ2-1; 7 bases align to TRBD2. This CDR3 spans 18 amino acids. The germline gives CDR1 SEHNR, CDR2 FQNEAQ (reference sequence). Losses at the gene ends were 6 bases for V and 6 bases for J; bases not matched to a gene: 20. The CDR3, as DNA: TGTGCCAGCAGGAAACCGCCCTGGGGAGGGCCCCGGGGCAATGAGCAGTTCTTC. Its protein product is CASRKPPWGGPRGNEQFF.

The V and J genes are TRBV27 and TRBJ2-6, with 10 bases identical to TRBD1. Germline V gene sequence: CDR1 MNHEY, CDR2 SMNVEV (reference sequence). V was pared by 5 bases and J by 4 bases, with 11 bases of the junction left unmatched. This CDR3 spans 18 amino acids. This CDR3 is CASSRTGGMISGANVLTF. The DNA for the CDR3 is TGTGCCAGCAGTCGGACAGGGGGAATGATTTCCGGGGCCAACGTCCTGACTTTC.

The chain uses TRBV28 and TRBJ2-1; TRBD1 matches at 12 bases. CDR1 and CDR2 (germline): MDHEN, SYDVKM. Trimming cost V 6 bases and J 2 bases; bases outside gene matches: 5. The CDR3 loop spans 16 amino acids. For the CDR3, the DNA is TGTGCCAGCAGACGGGGACAGGGGGCTGCCTACAATGAGCAGTTCTTC. It codes for CASRRGQGAAYNEQFF. Drawing the rest from reference TRBV28 and TRBJ2-1, the complete variable domain is DVKVTQSSRYLVKRTGEKVFLECVQDMDHENMFWYRQDPGLGLRLIYFSYDVKMKEKGDIPEGYSVSREKKERFSLILESASTNQTSMYLCASRRGQGAAYNEQFFGPGTRLTVL.

The rearrangement links TRBV7-8 to TRBJ2-5, with 10 bases that match TRBD2. Germline loops: CDR1 SGHVS, CDR2 FQNEAQ. The V segment lost 2 bases and the J segment 3 bases; nucleotides outside the gene matches: 6. The CDR3 totals 16 residues. The CDR3 here is CASSLTGTSEKETQYF. DNA for the CDR3: TGTGCCAGCAGCTTAACAGGGACTAGCGAAAAAGAGACCCAGTACTTC.

This chain links TRBV11-3 with TRBJ1-1; no clear D gene. Germline V lookup: CDR1 SGHNT, CDR2 YENEEA. Trimming cost V 4 bases and J 3 bases, with 9 bases left between them. This CDR3 is 13 amino acids long. The CDR3 region has the DNA TGTGCCAGCAGCTCCCGGAGGGACACTGAAGCTTTCTTT. It translates to CASSSRRDTEAFF. Full variable domain (missing parts from reference TRBV11-3 and TRBJ1-1): EAGVVQSPRYKIIEKKQPVAFWCNPISGHNTLYWYLQNLGQGPELLIRYENEEAVDDSQLPKDRFSAERLKGVDSTLKIQPAELGDSAVYLCASSSRRDTEAFFGQGTRLTVV.

This clone came up a few times. This rearrangement joins TRBV5-1 to TRBJ1-1; TRBD1 might be the D (5 bases). This CDR3 is 13 amino acids long. CDR1 and CDR2 from the germline V gene are SGHRS and YFSETQ. The V and J ends lost 5 bases and 2 bases respectively, with 10 bases between them. The CDR3 protein is CASRADTNTEAFF. The CDR3 DNA reads TGCGCCAGCAGGGCGGACACTAACACTGAAGCTTTCTTT.

This chain connects TRBV6-1 to TRBJ2-1, with 8 positions matching TRBD2. The V segment lost 8 bases and the J segment 4 bases; nucleotides outside the gene matches: 7. There are 14 residues in the CDR3. Germline CDR1 is MNHNS and CDR2 is SASEGT. As DNA, the CDR3 is TGTGCCAGCGTTCCTGGCGGGAGGTACAATGAGCAGTTCTTC. Its protein product is CASVPGGRYNEQFF.

This chain uses TRBV6-1 with TRBJ2-2, with 7 bases that match TRBD1. In germline, CDR1 is MNHNS, CDR2 SASEGT. This CDR3 has 15 amino acids. Trimming at V came to 6 bases and at J to 4 bases, leaving 8 bases not matched to a gene. The CDR3 is CASSALDRATGELFF. The CDR3, as DNA: TGTGCCAGCAGCGCCCTAGACAGGGCCACCGGGGAGCTGTTTTTT.

This chain uses TRBV6-5 with TRBJ2-3; 9 nucleotides match TRBD1. The CDR3 runs 16 residues. Germline-derived CDR1 and CDR2 are MNHEY and SVGAGI. J lost 3 bases, V lost 2 bases, and 6 bases had no gene match. The CDR3 reads CASSYGPTGGTDTQYF. The CDR3 nucleotides are TGTGCCAGCAGTTACGGGCCGACAGGGGGTACAGATACGCAGTATTTT.

This sequence joins TRBV11-3 and TRBJ1-1, with D perhaps matching TRBD1 (6 bases). The CDR3 consists of 18 residues. CDR1 and CDR2 (germline): SGHNT, YENEEA. The V gene lost 2 bases and the J gene lost 2 bases, with 21 bases spanning the gap. The CDR3 loop reads CASSLRSGGLASNTEAFF. CDR3 DNA: TGTGCCAGCAGCTTAAGGTCGGGGGGGCTGGCCTCTAACACTGAAGCTTTCTTT.

The V gene is TRBV5-1, the J gene TRBJ2-7, with a tentative D call TRBD1 (6 bases). The CDR3 runs to 15 residues. V shed 0 bases and J shed 3 bases, with 13 bases lying between them. Germline CDR1 reads SGHRS; CDR2 reads YFSETQ. The CDR3 is CASSLAGTKNYEQYF. The CDR3 region has the DNA TGCGCCAGCAGCTTGGCCGGGACAAAGAACTACGAGCAGTACTTC.

This sequence joins TRBV4-1 and TRBJ2-1, with D maybe TRBD2 (6 bases). The CDR3 is 15 amino acids. V gave up 4 bases and J gave up 5 bases, with 15 bases separating them. The germline V gene encodes CDR1 MGHRA and CDR2 YSYEKL. The CDR3 sequence: CASSLPGLLHNEQFF. DNA for the CDR3: TGCGCCAGCAGCCTCCCGGGACTGCTACACAATGAGCAGTTCTTC.

The V call is TRBV7-8, the J call TRBJ2-7; D not certain. V gave up 5 bases and J gave up 3 bases, with 17 bases separating them. The length of the CDR3 is 15 residues. Germline V gene lookup returns CDR1 SGHVS and CDR2 FQNEAQ. The CDR3 loop is CASSPRVDLLYEQYF. Here the CDR3 DNA reads TGTGCCAGCAGCCCCCGGGTCGACCTTCTCTACGAGCAGTACTTC.

The V gene is TRBV7-9, the J gene TRBJ1-4; TRBD1 might be the D (5 bases). Germline CDR1 and CDR2: SEHNR and FQNEAQ (reference sequence). V lost 5 bases and J 8 bases, leaving 21 bases between the germline ends. The CDR3 is 16 amino acids. In nucleotides, the CDR3 is TGTGCCAGCAGCCCCAAATCTCGGGACTTCACGGAAAAACTGTTTTTT. Its protein product is CASSPKSRDFTEKLFF.

J is TRBJ1-2 and V is TRBV7-8, with 9 bases fitting TRBD1. In germline, CDR1 is SGHVS, CDR2 FQNEAQ. V trimming: 6 bases; J trimming: 4 bases; junction bases outside the gene matches: 12. This CDR3 spans 16 amino acids. The CDR3 DNA sequence: TGTGCCAGCAGGGCATCGGGCGACAGGGGGGTCTATGGCTACACCTTC. Translated: CASRASGDRGVYGYTF. The whole variable domain, filled in from reference TRBV7-8 and TRBJ1-2, reads GAGVSQSPRYKVAKRGQDVALRCDPISGHVSLFWYQQALGQGPEFLTYFQNEAQLDKSGLPSDRFFAERPEGSVSTLKIQRTQQEDSAVYLCASRASGDRGVYGYTFGSGTRLTVV.

On this clone: A junction boundary mismatches the germline segment, possibly from a read error. This chain joins TRBV2 and TRBJ1-1; D remains unclear. The CDR3 runs 14 residues. Germline V lookup: CDR1 SNHLY, CDR2 FYNNEI. The CDR3 sequence is CASSDPFDLDLLKF. CDR3 DNA: TGTGCCAGCAGTGACCCCTTCGACCTAGACCTGCTGAAGTTT. The full variable domain, its missing parts supplied by reference TRBV2 and TRBJ1-1, is EPEVTQTPSHQVTQMGQEVILRCVPISNHLYFYWYRQILGQKVEFLVSFYNNEISEKSEIFDDQFSVERPDGSNFTLKIRSTKLEDSAMYFCASSDPFDLDLLKFGQGTRLTVV.

The chain couples TRBV4-2 to TRBJ2-5; 16 bases match TRBD2. V trimming: 4 bases; J trimming: 5 bases; junction bases outside the gene matches: 4. CDR3 length: 16 amino acids. In germline, CDR1 is LGHNA, CDR2 YNFKEQ. The CDR3 sequence: CASSPLGLAGGETQYF. CDR3 nucleotide sequence: TGTGCCAGCAGCCCCTTGGGACTAGCGGGAGGGGAGACCCAGTACTTC.

The genes are TRBV28 and TRBJ1-4; D perhaps matches TRBD1 (5 bases). Per germline, CDR1 MDHEN and CDR2 SYDVKM. This CDR3 region has 13 residues. V was clipped by 3 bases and J by 8 bases, with 10 bases between them. CDR3 residues: CASSFRVGEKLFF. The DNA of the CDR3 is TGTGCCAGCAGTTTCAGGGTTGGCGAAAAACTGTTTTTT.